Presented here are 7 T cell receptor beta chains from one specimen sequenced in a study of identical twins. TCRdb recomputed calls from the 5' RACE reads with MiXCR, one row per CDR3 protein. The table has roughly 720,000 distinct CDR3 sequences, 15% to 20% seen once; the top ten hold around 13%. The data also belong to a second study, concerning T cells expressing NK-cell markers.

The sequencing sample was made of PBMCs. The receptors shown here come from a woman aged 18-29 years in good health.

This chain links TRBV25-1 with TRBJ2-5; TRBD1 or TRBD2 may be the D gene (6 bases each). V dropped 1 base and J dropped 4 bases, with 10 bases sitting between them. Per the germline V gene, CDR1 is MGHDK and CDR2 is SYGVNS. CDR3 length equals 14 residues. The CDR3 DNA reads as TGTGCCAGCAGTGAATCCGGGGGCGGAGAGACCCAGTACTTC. Its translation: CASSESGGGETQYF.

This sequence joins TRBV4-1 and TRBJ1-2; D is undetermined. Trimming stripped 5 bases from V and 7 bases from J, with 14 bases between. There are 13 residues in the CDR3. From germline, CDR1 is MGHRA and CDR2 YSYEKL. The CDR3 DNA reads TGCGCCAGCAGCTACACGGGGTTGGGTGGCTACACCTTC. It yields the protein CASSYTGLGGYTF.

The rearrangement joins TRBV29-1 to TRBJ2-3; tentative D call: TRBD2 (6 bases). The CDR3 sequence is 14 residues long. Looked up from germline, CDR1 is SQVTM and CDR2 is ANQGSEA. The V gene lost 8 bases and the J gene lost 1 base, with 16 bases spanning the gap. DNA for the CDR3: TGCAGCTCCGCGCAGCGGGTGGGCACAGATACGCAGTATTTT. It is translated as CSSAQRVGTDTQYF.

This clonotype came up once. The chain links TRBV4-2 to TRBJ2-5; D gene ambiguous. The CDR3 is 14 residues long. From germline, CDR1 is LGHNA and CDR2 YNFKEQ. The germline V and J ends were trimmed by 4 bases and 5 bases, with 14 bases remaining between them. This CDR3 is CASSPTLEDETQYF. CDR3 nucleotides: TGTGCCAGCAGCCCGACCCTCGAGGACGAGACCCAGTACTTC.

This sequence joins TRBV7-9 and TRBJ1-1; 8 bases match TRBD1. Germline assignment: CDR1 SEHNR and CDR2 FQNEAQ (reference sequence). V lost 8 bases to trimming and J lost 3 bases; unmatched junction nucleotides: 5. This CDR3 is 13 amino acids long. The CDR3 region is CASRTGGDTEAFF. For the CDR3, the DNA is TGTGCCAGCCGAACAGGGGGGGACACTGAAGCTTTCTTT.

This clonotype was counted at least ten times. The gene calls are TRBV12-3 or TRBV12-4 and TRBJ2-3; D gene uncertain. V lost 6 bases and J lost 4, with 8 bases in between. This CDR3 comprises 12 residues. This CDR3 is CASRSEADTQYF. The CDR3 region has the DNA TGTGCCAGCAGGTCTGAAGCAGATACGCAGTATTTT.

The chain has TRBV18 and TRBJ2-7; D is ambiguous. This CDR3 comprises 14 residues. V was clipped by 4 bases and J by 2 bases, with 12 bases between them. The germline gives CDR1 KGHSH, CDR2 LQKENI. The CDR3 spells CASSQSKGPYEQYF. For the CDR3, the DNA is TGTGCCAGCTCACAAAGTAAGGGTCCCTACGAGCAGTACTTC.